The clone carrying this T cell receptor (beta chain) has a handful of counts. The sample is drawn from a study of human T cells and chemical hapten exposure. Study in general: Patches with 0.01% DPC went on the upper back, and the tests were read at 6 days. Per-sample variation in TCR yield stemmed mainly from small pooled library volume differences.

Germline V lookup: CDR1 MNHNY, CDR2 SVGAGI (reference sequence). CDR3 length equals 19 residues. The junction had 13 bases not matched to a gene; V was cut back by 7 bases and J by 0 bases. A single record per CDR3 protein comes from TCRdb applying MiXCR to the RACE reads. The sample lists tens of thousands of distinct CDR3 sequences, 10% occurring once. The time point was: patch test 1, 2 weeks after DPC sensitization. Specified treatment: therapeutic diphenylcyclopropenone sensitization with weekly scalp DPC. The sequence derives from a man between 40 and 49 years old with alopecia areata. Some clones in this sample may be carry-over from other donors' samples. This sequence joins TRBV6-6 and TRBJ2-6; 9 nucleotides align to TRBD1. Sequencing was performed on whole blood, taken in connection with sensitization to the hapten diphenylcyclopropenone (DPC). The CDR3 DNA reads as TGTGCCAGCACCCTAAGGCTCGGACAGGGGCACTCTGGGGCCAACGTCCTGACTTTC. It translates to CASTLRLGQGHSGANVLTF.